This T cell receptor beta chain stems from a study of pediatric ulcerative colitis. Germline CDR1 reads GTSNPN; CDR2 reads SVGIG (reference sequence). The CDR3 loop spans 12 amino acids. The V end was cut by 0 bases, the J end by 6 bases, with 8 bases between. The rectum was sampled with one to two pinch biopsies at colonoscopy. Control subjects, colonoscoped for suspected IBD, had macroscopically and histologically normal endoscopy. Produced via immunoSEQ multiplex PCR; TCRdb's table is partial and in-frame only. The sample carries about 12,000 clones, roughly three quarters recorded once. The chain is built from TRBV30 and TRBJ1-2, with unresolved D. This TCR was recovered from a boy under 18 who was a control in a study of pediatric ulcerative colitis. The sequenced sample was gut tissue. CDR3 amino acids: CAWSVAGNGYTF. The CDR3 nucleotides are TGTGCCTGGAGTGTAGCGGGAAATGGCTACACCTTC.